This T cell receptor (beta chain) was recovered during a study of graft-versus-host responses after intestinal transplantation. The germline V gene encodes CDR1 LGHNA and CDR2 YNFKEQ. This CDR3 region has 15 residues. A remark on this clone: An end of the junction does not agree with germline; a read error may underlie this.

TCRdb's table, derived via immunoSEQ multiplex PCR, lists solely in-frame clones and lacks some. The sample yields almost 55,000 clones, about 90% seen once. The J gene is TRBJ1-1, the V gene TRBV4-2; D unclear. The clonotype was recovered from a human patient who received an intestinal transplant, so some T cells may come from the graft donor. Sequencing was performed on PBMCs, taken roughly 660 days after intestinal transplant. Here the CDR3 DNA reads TGTGCCAGCAGCCCTTACCCTGCGCAGAGTACTGGAGCTTTCTTT. Protein: CASSPYPAQSTGAFF.